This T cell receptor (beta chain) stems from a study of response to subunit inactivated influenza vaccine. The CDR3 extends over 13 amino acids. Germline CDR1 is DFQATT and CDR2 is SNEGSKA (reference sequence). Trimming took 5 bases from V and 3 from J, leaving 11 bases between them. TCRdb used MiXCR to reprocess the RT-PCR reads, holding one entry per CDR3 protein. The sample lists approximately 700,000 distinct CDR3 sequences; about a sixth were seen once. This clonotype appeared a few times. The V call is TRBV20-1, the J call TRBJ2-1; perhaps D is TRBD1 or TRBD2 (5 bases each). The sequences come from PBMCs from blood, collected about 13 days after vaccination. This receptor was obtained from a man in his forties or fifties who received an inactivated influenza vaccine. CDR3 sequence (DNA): TGCAGTGCTCTAAGGGACCTCTACAATGAGCAGTTCTTC. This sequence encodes CSALRDLYNEQFF.